This T cell receptor (beta chain) was captured by sequencing in a study of response to subunit inactivated influenza vaccine. TCRdb called the RT-PCR reads again in MiXCR, with one record for every CDR3 protein. The sample lists about 570,000 distinct CDR3 sequences; 11% were seen once. This sample also appeared in a second study, on T cells expressing NK-cell markers. As that report states: The TCR beta cDNA came from 5'RACE template switching with UMIs. Out of eight donors sequenced, seven tested HCMV-seropositive and the remaining one seronegative.

The starting material was PBMCs from blood, obtained on the day of vaccination. This receptor was identified in a man over 45 who received an inactivated influenza vaccine.

The CDR3 nucleotides are TGTGCCAGCAGCTTAGCGCTCCGGAGCACTAACTATGGCTACACCTTC. Its translation is CASSLALRSTNYGYTF. The chain uses TRBV7-9 and TRBJ1-2; D call uncertain. V lost 0 bases to trimming and J lost 0 bases, with 11 bases between them. This CDR3 has 16 residues. CDR1 and CDR2 (germline): SEHNR, FQNEAQ (reference sequence).